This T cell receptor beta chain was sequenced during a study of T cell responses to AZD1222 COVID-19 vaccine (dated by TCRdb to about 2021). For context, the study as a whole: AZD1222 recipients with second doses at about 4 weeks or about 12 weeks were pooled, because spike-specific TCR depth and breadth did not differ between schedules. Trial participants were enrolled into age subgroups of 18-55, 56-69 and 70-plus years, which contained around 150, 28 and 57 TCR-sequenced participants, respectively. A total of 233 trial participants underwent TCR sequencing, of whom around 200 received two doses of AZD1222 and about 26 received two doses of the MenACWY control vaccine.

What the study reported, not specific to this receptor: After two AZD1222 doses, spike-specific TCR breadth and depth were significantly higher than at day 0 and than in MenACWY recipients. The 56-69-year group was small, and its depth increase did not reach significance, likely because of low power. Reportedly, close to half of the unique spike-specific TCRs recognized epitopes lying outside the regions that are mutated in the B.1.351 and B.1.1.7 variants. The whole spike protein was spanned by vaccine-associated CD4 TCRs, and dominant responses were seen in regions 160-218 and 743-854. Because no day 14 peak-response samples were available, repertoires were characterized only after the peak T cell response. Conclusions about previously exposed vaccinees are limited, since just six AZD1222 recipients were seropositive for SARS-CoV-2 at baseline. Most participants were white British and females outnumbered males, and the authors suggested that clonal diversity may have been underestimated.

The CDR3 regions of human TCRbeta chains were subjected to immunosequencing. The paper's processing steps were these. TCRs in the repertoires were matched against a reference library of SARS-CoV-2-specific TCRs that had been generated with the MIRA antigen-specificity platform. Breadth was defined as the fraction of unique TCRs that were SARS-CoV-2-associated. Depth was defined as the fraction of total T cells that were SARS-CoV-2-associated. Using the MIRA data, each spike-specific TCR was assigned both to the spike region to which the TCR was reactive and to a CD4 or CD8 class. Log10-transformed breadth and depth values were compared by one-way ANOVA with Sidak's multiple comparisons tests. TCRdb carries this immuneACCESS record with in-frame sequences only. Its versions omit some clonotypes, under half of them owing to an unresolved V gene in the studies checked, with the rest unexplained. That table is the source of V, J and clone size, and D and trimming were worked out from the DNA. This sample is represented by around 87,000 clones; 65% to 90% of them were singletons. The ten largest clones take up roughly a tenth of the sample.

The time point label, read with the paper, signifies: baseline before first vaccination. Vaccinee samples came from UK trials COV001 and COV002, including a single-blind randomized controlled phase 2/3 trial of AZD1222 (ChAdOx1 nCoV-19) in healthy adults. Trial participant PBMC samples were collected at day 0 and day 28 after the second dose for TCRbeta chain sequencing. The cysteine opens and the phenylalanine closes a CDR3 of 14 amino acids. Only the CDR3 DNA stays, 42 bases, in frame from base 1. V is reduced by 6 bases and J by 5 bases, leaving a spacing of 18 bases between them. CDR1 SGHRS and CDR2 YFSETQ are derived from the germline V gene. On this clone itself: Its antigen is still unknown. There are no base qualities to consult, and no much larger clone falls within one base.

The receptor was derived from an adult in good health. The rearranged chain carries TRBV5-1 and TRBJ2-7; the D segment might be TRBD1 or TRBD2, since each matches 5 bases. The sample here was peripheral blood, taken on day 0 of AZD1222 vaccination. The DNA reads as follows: TGCGCCAGCAAGGTCGGTGAGGGGCGACACGAGCAGTACTTC. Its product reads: CASKVGEGRHEQYF. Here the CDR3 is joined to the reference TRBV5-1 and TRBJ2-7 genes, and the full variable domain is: KAGVTQTPRYLIKTRGQQVTLSCSPISGHRSVSWYQQTPGQGLQFLFEYFSETQRNKGNFPGRFSGRQFSNSRSEMNVSTLELGDSALYLCASKVGEGRHEQYFGPGTRLTVT.